The 14 T cell receptor beta chains below come from one sample, sequenced in a study of early T cells in non-severe SARS-CoV-2 infection. TCRdb analysed the 5' RACE reads with MiXCR anew, one entry per CDR3 protein. The top ten hold about 3% of the sample, which has approximately 89,000 distinct CDR3 sequences, about 14% seen once. The material sequenced was whole blood. These receptor sequences come from an adult who was a healthcare worker with PCR-confirmed SARS-CoV-2 infection or an uninfected control (not recorded which).

This clonotype was counted at least ten times. This chain joins TRBV6-6 and TRBJ1-2; a possible D gene is TRBD1 (5 bases). The CDR3 spans 13 residues. V shed 5 bases and J shed 2 bases, with 9 bases lying between them. CDR1 is MNHNY, CDR2 SVGAGI, per germline (reference sequence). CDR3 amino acids: CASSEQGNYGYTF. The CDR3 bases are TGTGCCAGCAGTGAGCAGGGAAACTATGGCTACACCTTC.

This clonotype was observed many times. This chain connects TRBV7-9 to TRBJ2-2, with D tentatively TRBD2 (6 bases). The germline V and J ends were trimmed by 5 bases and 1 base, with 11 bases remaining between them. The germline V gene has CDR1 SEHNR and CDR2 FQNEAQ (reference sequence). The CDR3 is 15 residues long. The CDR3 sequence: CASSQEGLNTGELFF. CDR3 coding DNA: TGTGCCAGCAGCCAGGAGGGGCTGAACACCGGGGAGCTGTTTTTT.

The V and J genes are TRBV10-3 and TRBJ2-5; TRBD2 agrees at 11 bases. From germline, CDR1 is ENHRY and CDR2 SYGVKD. The CDR3 is 14 residues long. Losses at the gene ends were 6 bases for V and 4 bases for J; bases not matched to a gene: 4. This chain's CDR3 is CAIRDLAGGETQYF. The CDR3 DNA follows: TGTGCCATCAGGGACCTAGCGGGGGGAGAGACCCAGTACTTC.

This clonotype was found many times. This chain uses TRBV6-5 with TRBJ2-5, with D unclear. The germline gives CDR1 MNHEY, CDR2 SVGAGI. This CDR3 has 16 amino acids. The germline V and J ends were trimmed by 2 bases and 3 bases, with 16 bases remaining between them. The CDR3 region has the DNA TGTGCCAGCAGTTACCAGACGGGTGGAGAGGAAGAGACCCAGTACTTC. This translates into CASSYQTGGEEETQYF.

This clonotype was counted ten times or more. The chain has TRBV3-1 and TRBJ2-7; the D gene is possibly TRBD2 (6 bases). Trimming removed 2 bases from V and 3 bases from J, with 14 bases in between. Germline V gene lookup returns CDR1 LGHDT and CDR2 YNNKEL (reference sequence). The CDR3 is made up of 15 amino acids. CDR3 protein: CASSQSSGRGYEQYF. For the CDR3, the DNA is TGTGCCAGCAGCCAATCATCCGGGAGAGGCTACGAGCAGTACTTC.

This clonotype has more than one count but fewer than ten. The rearrangement links TRBV9 to TRBJ2-2; D unclear. The CDR3 is 12 amino acids. V gave up 1 base and J gave up 6 bases, with 4 bases separating them. Germline V gene sequence: CDR1 SGDLS, CDR2 YYNGEE. The CDR3 loop reads CASSVPPGELFF. The CDR3 DNA is TGTGCCAGCAGCGTACCCCCCGGGGAGCTGTTTTTT.

The chain joins TRBV2 to TRBJ2-1; 15 nucleotides agree with TRBD2. V lost 6 bases, J lost 9 bases, and 6 bases stayed unmatched. CDR1 and CDR2 from the germline V gene are SNHLY and FYNNEI. The CDR3 length is 15 residues. The CDR3 region is CASSGGLAGGSEQFF. For the CDR3, the DNA is TGTGCCAGCAGCGGGGGACTAGCGGGAGGTAGTGAGCAGTTCTTC.

This clonotype was counted a few times. CDR3 nucleotides: TGTGCCAGCAGTTCGACTAGCGGGGGGGCCGATACGCAGTATTTT. It yields the protein CASSSTSGGADTQYF. J is TRBJ2-3 and V is TRBV6-5; 14 nucleotides match TRBD2. V shed 4 bases and J 6 bases; nucleotides not matched to a gene: 3. In germline, CDR1 is MNHEY, CDR2 SVGAGI. The CDR3 covers 15 residues.

The table lists this clonotype with a few counts. The chain employs TRBV13 and TRBJ1-1; D possibly corresponds to TRBD1 (6 bases). Per germline, CDR1 PRHDT and CDR2 FYEKMQ (reference sequence). This CDR3 spans 14 amino acids. Trimming removed 5 bases at V and 4 bases at J, with 14 bases between. CDR3 residues: CASSPRGPTTEAFF. The CDR3 DNA follows: TGTGCCAGCAGCCCGCGGGGGCCGACCACTGAAGCTTTCTTT.

This clonotype has a count of ten or more. V usage is TRBV20-1 and J usage is TRBJ1-5; D possibly corresponds to TRBD1 (5 bases). Germline-derived CDR1 and CDR2 are DFQATT and SNEGSKA (reference sequence). V lost 0 bases, J lost 2 bases, and 14 bases lay in between. CDR3 length equals 16 residues. The DNA of the CDR3 is TGCAGTGCTAGAGATGGGCAGGGCGGCGGCAATCAGCCCCAGCATTTT. Amino acids: CSARDGQGGGNQPQHF.

The chain has TRBV6-5 and TRBJ1-4, with unresolved D. The V gene lost 6 bases and the J gene lost 10 bases, with 12 bases spanning the gap. The CDR3 is 12 amino acids. The germline V gene encodes CDR1 MNHEY and CDR2 SVGAGI. CDR3 in amino acids: CASSPGAGKLFF. CDR3 in DNA: TGTGCCAGCAGCCCCGGTGCGGGAAAACTGTTTTTT.

The V gene is TRBV29-1, the J gene TRBJ2-5, with D hard to call. The CDR3 consists of 12 residues. Germline assignment: CDR1 SQVTM and CDR2 ANQGSEA. V was cut by 5 bases and J by 5 bases, with 12 bases left in between. The CDR3 DNA reads TGCAGCGTTAGACCTCATGAGGAGACCCAGTACTTC. Its protein product is CSVRPHEETQYF.

There are a few counts of this clonotype. The chain links TRBV10-3 to TRBJ2-3; 8 positions agree with TRBD2. Trimming took 10 bases from V and 2 from J; bases not matched to a gene: 5. The CDR3 contains 13 residues. Germline V gives CDR1 ENHRY, CDR2 SYGVKD. CDR3 sequence (DNA): TGTGCCAACAGCGGGGGAGTCACAGATACGCAGTATTTT. This sequence encodes CANSGGVTDTQYF.

This clonotype was recorded a few times. The V gene is TRBV6-5, the J gene TRBJ2-5, with 7 bases aligning to TRBD1. The CDR3 sequence is 15 residues long. Germline CDR1 is MNHEY and CDR2 is SVGAGI. The V gene end was trimmed by 0 bases and the J gene end by 5 bases; junction bases not matched to a gene: 6. CDR3 in amino acids: CASSYSGGSEETQYF. DNA for the CDR3: TGTGCCAGCAGTTACTCAGGGGGCTCGGAGGAGACCCAGTACTTC.